This T cell receptor beta chain was sequenced in a study of response to subunit inactivated influenza vaccine. Findings and limits, study-wide: Authors suggested seasonal influenza vaccinations each recruit few new T cells.

Using its own MiXCR run on the RT-PCR reads, TCRdb lists one record per CDR3 protein. The sample includes 500,000 to 550,000 distinct CDR3 sequences, approximately 7.2% seen only once; the top ten take less than 15%. This clonotype was found a few times. Its specificity is unknown. CDR1 is LGHNA, CDR2 YSLEER, per germline. The CDR3 contains 16 residues. J lost 4 bases, V lost 4 bases, and 13 bases had no gene match. Source: PBMCs from blood, taken less than 25 months after vaccination. This chain connects TRBV4-3 to TRBJ2-7; TRBD1 aligns across 7 bases. The TCR was taken from a man aged 50-75 years who received an inactivated influenza vaccine. DNA for the CDR3: TGCGCCAGCAGCCCCCGGCTTGGGACAGTCATATACGAGCAGTACTTC. Its protein product is CASSPRLGTVIYEQYF.